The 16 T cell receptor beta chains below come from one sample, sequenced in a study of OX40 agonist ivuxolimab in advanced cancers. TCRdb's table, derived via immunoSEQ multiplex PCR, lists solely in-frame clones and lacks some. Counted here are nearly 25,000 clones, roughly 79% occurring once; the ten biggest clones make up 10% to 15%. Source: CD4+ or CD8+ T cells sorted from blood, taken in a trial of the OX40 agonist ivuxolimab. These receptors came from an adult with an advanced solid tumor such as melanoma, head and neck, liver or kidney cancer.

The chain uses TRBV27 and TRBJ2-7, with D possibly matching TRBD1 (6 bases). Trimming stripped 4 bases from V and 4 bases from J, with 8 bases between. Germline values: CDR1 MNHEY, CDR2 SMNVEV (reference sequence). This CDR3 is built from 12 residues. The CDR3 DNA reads TGTGCCAGCAGTTCCCAGGGGTACGAGCAGTACTTC. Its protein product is CASSSQGYEQYF.

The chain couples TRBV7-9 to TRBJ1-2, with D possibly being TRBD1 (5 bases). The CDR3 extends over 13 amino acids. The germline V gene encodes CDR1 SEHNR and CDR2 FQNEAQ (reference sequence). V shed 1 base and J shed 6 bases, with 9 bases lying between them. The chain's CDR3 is CASSLEAGNGYTF. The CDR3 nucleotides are TGTGCCAGCAGCTTAGAGGCAGGGAATGGCTACACCTTC.

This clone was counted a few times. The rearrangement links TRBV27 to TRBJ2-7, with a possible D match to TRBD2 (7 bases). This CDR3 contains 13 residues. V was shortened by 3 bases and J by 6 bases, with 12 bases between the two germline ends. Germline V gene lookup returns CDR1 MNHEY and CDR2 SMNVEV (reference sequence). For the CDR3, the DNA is TGTGCCAGCAGTTTGGGAGGGGGAGGCGAGCAGTACTTC. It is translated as CASSLGGGGEQYF.

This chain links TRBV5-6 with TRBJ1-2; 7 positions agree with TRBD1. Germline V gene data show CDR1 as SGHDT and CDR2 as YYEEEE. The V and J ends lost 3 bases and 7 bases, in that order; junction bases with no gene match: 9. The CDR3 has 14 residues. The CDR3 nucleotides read TGTGCCAGCAGCTACGGACAGGCAGCCCGTGGCTACACCTTC. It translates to CASSYGQAARGYTF.

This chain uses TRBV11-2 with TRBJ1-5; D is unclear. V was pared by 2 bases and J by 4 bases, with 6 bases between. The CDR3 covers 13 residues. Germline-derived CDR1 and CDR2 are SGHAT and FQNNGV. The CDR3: CASSLKDNQPQHF. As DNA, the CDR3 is TGTGCCAGCAGCTTAAAGGATAATCAGCCCCAGCATTTT.

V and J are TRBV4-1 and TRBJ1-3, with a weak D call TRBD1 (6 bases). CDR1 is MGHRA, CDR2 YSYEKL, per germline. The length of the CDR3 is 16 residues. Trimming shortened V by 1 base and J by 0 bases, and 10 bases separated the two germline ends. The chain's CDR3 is CASSQGVGGSGNTIYF. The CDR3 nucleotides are TGCGCCAGCAGCCAAGGGGTAGGGGGCTCTGGAAACACCATATATTTT.

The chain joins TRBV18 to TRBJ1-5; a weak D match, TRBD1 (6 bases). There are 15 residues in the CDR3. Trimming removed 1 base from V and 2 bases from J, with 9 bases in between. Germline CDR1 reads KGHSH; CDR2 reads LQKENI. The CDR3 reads CASSPQGDRNQPQHF. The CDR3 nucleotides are TGTGCCAGCTCACCACAGGGGGATCGCAATCAGCCCCAGCATTTT.

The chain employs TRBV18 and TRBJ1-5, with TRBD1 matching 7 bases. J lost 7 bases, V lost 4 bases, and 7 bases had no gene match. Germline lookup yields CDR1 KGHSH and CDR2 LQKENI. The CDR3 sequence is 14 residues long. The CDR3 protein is CASSQGTVSQPQHF. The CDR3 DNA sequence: TGTGCCAGCTCACAGGGGACAGTCTCCCAGCCCCAGCATTTT. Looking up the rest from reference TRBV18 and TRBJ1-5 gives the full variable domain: NAGVMQNPRHLVRRRGQEARLRCSPMKGHSHVYWYRQLPEEGLKFMVYLQKENIIDESGMPKERFSAEFPKEGPSILRIQQVVRGDSAAYFCASSQGTVSQPQHFGDGTRLSIL.

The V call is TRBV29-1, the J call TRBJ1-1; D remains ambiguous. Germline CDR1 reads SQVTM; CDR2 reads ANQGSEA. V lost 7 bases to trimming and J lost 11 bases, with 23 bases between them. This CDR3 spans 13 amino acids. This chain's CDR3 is CSALQIAFSYAFF. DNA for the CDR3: TGCAGCGCCTTACAGATAGCGTTTTCTTATGCTTTCTTT.

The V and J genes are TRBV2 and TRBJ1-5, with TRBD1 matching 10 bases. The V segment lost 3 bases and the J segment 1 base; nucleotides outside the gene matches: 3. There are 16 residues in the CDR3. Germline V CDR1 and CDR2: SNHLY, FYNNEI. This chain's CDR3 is CASSETGGWSNQPQHF. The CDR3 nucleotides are TGTGCCAGCAGTGAGACAGGGGGCTGGAGCAATCAGCCCCAGCATTTT.

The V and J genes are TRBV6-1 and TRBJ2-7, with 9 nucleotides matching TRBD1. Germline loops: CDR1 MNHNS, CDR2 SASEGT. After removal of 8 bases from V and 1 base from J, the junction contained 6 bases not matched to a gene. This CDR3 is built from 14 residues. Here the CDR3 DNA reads TGTGCCAGCCGAACCGGGACAGGGTCCTACGAGCAGTACTTC. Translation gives CASRTGTGSYEQYF.

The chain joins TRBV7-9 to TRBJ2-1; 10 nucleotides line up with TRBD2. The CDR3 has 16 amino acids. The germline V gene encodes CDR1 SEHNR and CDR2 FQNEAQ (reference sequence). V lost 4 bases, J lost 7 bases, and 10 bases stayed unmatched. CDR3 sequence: CASSSRPAGGLNEQFF. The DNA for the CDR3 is TGTGCCAGCAGCTCAAGACCAGCGGGGGGGTTAAATGAGCAGTTCTTC.

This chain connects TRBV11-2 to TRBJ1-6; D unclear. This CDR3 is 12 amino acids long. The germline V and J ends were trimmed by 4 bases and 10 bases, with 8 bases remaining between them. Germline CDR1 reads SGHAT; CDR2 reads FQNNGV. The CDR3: CASSYHGSPLHF. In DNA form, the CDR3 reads TGTGCCAGCAGCTACCACGGATCACCCCTCCACTTT.

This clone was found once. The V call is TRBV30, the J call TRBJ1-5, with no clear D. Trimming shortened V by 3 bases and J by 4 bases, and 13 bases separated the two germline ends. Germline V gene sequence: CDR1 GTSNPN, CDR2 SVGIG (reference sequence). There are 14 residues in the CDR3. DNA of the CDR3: TGTGCCTGGAGCTACCTTAGGAGGAATCAGCCCCAGCATTTT. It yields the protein CAWSYLRRNQPQHF.

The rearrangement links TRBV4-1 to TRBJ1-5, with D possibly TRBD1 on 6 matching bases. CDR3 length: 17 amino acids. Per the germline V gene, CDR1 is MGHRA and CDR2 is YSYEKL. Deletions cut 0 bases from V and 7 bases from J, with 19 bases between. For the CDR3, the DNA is TGCGCCAGCAGCCAAGAGTTGGGACAATCCGCCCGGCAGCCCCAGCATTTT. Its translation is CASSQELGQSARQPQHF.

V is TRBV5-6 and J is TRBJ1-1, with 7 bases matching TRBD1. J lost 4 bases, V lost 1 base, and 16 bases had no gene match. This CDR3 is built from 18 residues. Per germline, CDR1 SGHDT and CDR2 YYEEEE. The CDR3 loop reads CASSLLLTGDAGSTEAFF. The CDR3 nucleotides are TGTGCCAGCAGCTTGCTACTCACAGGGGATGCGGGGAGCACTGAAGCTTTCTTT.